The rows below give T cell receptor beta chains drawn from one sample of a study of spatial heterogeneity in lung cancer. Using its own MiXCR run on the 5' RACE reads, TCRdb lists one record per CDR3 protein. The sample shows about 48,000 distinct CDR3 sequences, roughly 5.2% of them seen only once. The material was PBMCs, obtained at surgery. The source is a male donor with early-stage non-small cell lung cancer. The CDR3 runs from the conserved cysteine through the conserved F or W. Fields, in order: D gene, J gene, V gene, clone size, CDR3 DNA, CDR3 protein. D genes are given only for firm matches. The size field is filled for only some rows; it gives once, few, many or a size class.

-,TRBJ2-6,TRBV10-2,many,TGCGCCAGCCGGAGCCCGCACTCTGGGGCCAACGTCCTGACTTTC,CASRSPHSGANVLTF
-,TRBJ2-1,TRBV12-3/TRBV12-4,-,TGTGCCAGCAGTCTGGAGAACGGTGACAATGAGCAGTTCTTC,CASSLENGDNEQFF
-,TRBJ1-1,TRBV18,-,TGTGCCAGCTCACCGGACAGAAACTTCTATGAAGCTTTCTTT,CASSPDRNFYEAFF
TRBD2,TRBJ2-1,TRBV5-8,-,TGTGCCAGCAGGGAACGACTAGCGGCCCGTAAGCCGTTCGGGAATGAGCAGTTCTTC,CASRERLAARKPFGNEQFF
-,TRBJ2-7,TRBV6-2/TRBV6-3,many,TGTGCCAGCAGTGTGGGACTGGTCTTCTACGAGCAGTACTTC,CASSVGLVFYEQYF
-,TRBJ2-2,TRBV7-2,many,TGTGCCAGCAGCTTATCAGAAGCCTCGAACACCGGGGAGCTGTTTTTT,CASSLSEASNTGELFF
-,TRBJ1-5,TRBV2,many,TGTGCCAGCAGAAGGGACAGCAATCAGCCCCAGCATTTT,CASRRDSNQPQHF
-,TRBJ2-2,TRBV7-9,many,TGTGCCAGCAGCTTACTGCAGGGTTACACCGGGGAGCTGTTTTTT,CASSLLQGYTGELFF
TRBD1,TRBJ1-2,TRBV9,many,TGTGCCAGCAGCGTAGCAAGGACAGGGACATATGGCTACACCTTC,CASSVARTGTYGYTF
TRBD2,TRBJ2-1,TRBV6-4,-,TGTGCCAGCAGTGAAACGGGAGGTTCCTACAATGAGCAGTTCTTC,CASSETGGSYNEQFF
-,TRBJ2-5,TRBV7-9,many,TGTGCCAGCAGCTTAGCGGGGACTCCCCAGCGGTTC,CASSLAGTPQRF
-,TRBJ1-3,TRBV7-2,many,TGTGCCAGCAGCTTAGAACCCTCTGGAAACACCATATATTTT,CASSLEPSGNTIYF
TRBD2,TRBJ2-2,TRBV2,many,TGTGCCAGCAGTGGGGAGGGGACGAACACCGGGGAGCTGTTTTTT,CASSGEGTNTGELFF
-,TRBJ2-2,TRBV25-1,many,TGTGCCAGCAGTGACCAGGGTAGGGGGGAGCTGTTTTTT,CASSDQGRGELFF
-,TRBJ1-6,TRBV20-1,-,TGCAGTGCCCAGGACCTAGTCTATAATTCACCCCTCCACTTT,CSAQDLVYNSPLHF
-,TRBJ2-2,TRBV29-1,many,TGCAGCGTTGATTCGTGGGGAACCGGGGAGCTGTTTTTT,CSVDSWGTGELFF
-,TRBJ1-1,TRBV12-3/TRBV12-4,few,TGTGCCAGCAGCTTAGGCAGCACTGAAGCTTTCTTT,CASSLGSTEAFF
-,TRBJ2-1,TRBV20-1,many,TGCAGTGCTAGAGACAGGGGACATAACAATGAGCAGTTCTTC,CSARDRGHNNEQFF
-,TRBJ2-1,TRBV7-6,many,TGTGCCAGCAGCACTTCGGATTCTCGTTTCAGCTCCTACAATGAGCAGTTCTTC,CASSTSDSRFSSYNEQFF
TRBD1,TRBJ1-2,TRBV6-5,many,TGTGCCAGCACCTGGGACAGGTCCTTAGACTACACCTTC,CASTWDRSLDYTF
-,TRBJ2-1,TRBV2,many,TGTGCCAGCGGGAGGTCGGACAATGAGCAGTTCTTC,CASGRSDNEQFF
-,TRBJ2-1,TRBV29-1,many,TGCAGCGTTGAAACCAGGAGGATTGAGCAGTTCTTC,CSVETRRIEQFF
TRBD1,TRBJ2-3,TRBV11-2,many,TGTGCCAGCAGCTTCCGACAGGGTCTCACAGATACGCAGTATTTT,CASSFRQGLTDTQYF
-,TRBJ2-1,TRBV6-6,many,TGTGCCAGCAGGGGTATCTACAATGAGCAGTTCTTC,CASRGIYNEQFF
-,TRBJ2-2,TRBV12-3/TRBV12-4,many,TGTGCCAGCAGCCTCGGACTACCGAACACCGGGGAGCTGTTTTTT,CASSLGLPNTGELFF
-,TRBJ2-7,TRBV19,many,TGTGCCAGTAGTACAGCGAGCTCCTACGAGCAGTACTTC,CASSTASSYEQYF
TRBD2,TRBJ2-7,TRBV20-1,many,TGCAGTGCTGAAACTAGCGGGAGCAACGAGCAGTACTTC,CSAETSGSNEQYF
-,TRBJ1-2,TRBV6-2/TRBV6-3,many,TGTGCTTCAGGAACAGGAGTCTATGGCTACACCTTC,CASGTGVYGYTF
-,TRBJ2-1,TRBV7-2,many,TGTGCCAGCAGCCTTCATTCGGGTGAGCAGTTCTTC,CASSLHSGEQFF
TRBD2,TRBJ2-1,TRBV20-1,many,TGCAGTGCTCCCTGGCAGGCGGGAGGGATCAATGAGCAGTTCTTC,CSAPWQAGGINEQFF
TRBD2,TRBJ2-1,TRBV28,many,TGTGCCAGCAGTCGGGGGGGAGGCTCCTACAATGAGCAGTTCTTC,CASSRGGGSYNEQFF
-,TRBJ2-1,TRBV3-1,many,TGTGCCAGCAGCCCGCCTAGGGCCTGGGAGCAGTTCTTC,CASSPPRAWEQFF
-,TRBJ1-2,TRBV7-2,many,TGTGCCAGCAGCCCCGCGGACACCTACGGCTACACCTTC,CASSPADTYGYTF
-,TRBJ2-2,TRBV20-1,-,TGCAGTGCTCCTGAGTCTACCGGGGAGCTGTTTTTT,CSAPESTGELFF
-,TRBJ1-2,TRBV9,many,TGTGCCAGCAGCGTAGTCGGAGCCAACTATGGCTACACCTTC,CASSVVGANYGYTF
-,TRBJ1-2,TRBV20-1,-,TGCAGTGCTATGGCCGATGGCTACACCTTC,CSAMADGYTF
TRBD2,TRBJ2-1,TRBV7-9,many,TGTGCCAGCAGCCCCAGACTAGCGGGGGTTGAACTCCCCCACAATGAGCAGTTCTTC,CASSPRLAGVELPHNEQFF
-,TRBJ2-5,TRBV6-5,many,TGTGCCAGCAGTTACTCCGGCCTGGGAAACCAAGAGACCCAGTACTTC,CASSYSGLGNQETQYF
TRBD2,TRBJ2-7,TRBV12-3/TRBV12-4,many,TGTGCCAGCCATCGCGGCGGGAGCACCTCCTACGAGCAGTACTTC,CASHRGGSTSYEQYF
-,TRBJ2-2,TRBV7-8,few,TGTGCCAGCAGCTTCCGGGACGTGGCCGGGGAGCTGTTTTTT,CASSFRDVAGELFF
TRBD1,TRBJ2-5,TRBV2,many,TGTGCCAGCAGGAGGGGGCCGGGACAGGGAGGAGAGACCCAGTACTTC,CASRRGPGQGGETQYF